The following is a T cell receptor (beta chain) sequence with its context. Its antigen is unidentified. The data belong to a study of beta chain features in type 1 diabetes. Study results and limitations: It was possible that PCR favored shorter templates, equally so in patients and controls.

Reverse transcription of all isolated RNA meant that expressed TCRB transcripts were sequenced. TCRdb keeps only in-frame clones here, not all; method: immunoSEQ multiplex PCR. This sample has roughly 400,000 clones, with roughly 13% found just once. Per germline, CDR1 SGDLS and CDR2 YYNGEE. V was clipped by 4 bases and J by 5 bases, with 18 bases between them. The CDR3 is 15 residues long. Specimen: naive CD4+ T cells from blood. The source of this sequence is a young man in good health. This chain joins TRBV9 and TRBJ2-5; D is perhaps TRBD2 (6 bases). The CDR3 bases are TGTGCCAGCAGCTCCGCGACCGGGGGTTGGGAGACCCAGTACTTC. Translated: CASSSATGGWETQYF.